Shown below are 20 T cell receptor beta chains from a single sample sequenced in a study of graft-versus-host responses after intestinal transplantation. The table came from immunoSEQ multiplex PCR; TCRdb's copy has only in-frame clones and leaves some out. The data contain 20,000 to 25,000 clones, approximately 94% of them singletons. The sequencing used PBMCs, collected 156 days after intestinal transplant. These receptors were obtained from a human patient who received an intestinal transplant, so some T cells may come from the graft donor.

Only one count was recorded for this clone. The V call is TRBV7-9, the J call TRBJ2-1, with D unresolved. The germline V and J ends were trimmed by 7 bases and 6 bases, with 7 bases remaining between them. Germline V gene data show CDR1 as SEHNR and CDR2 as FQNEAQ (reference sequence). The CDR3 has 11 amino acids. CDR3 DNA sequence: TGTGCCAGCATGCCCTCCAATGAGCAGTTCTTC. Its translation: CASMPSNEQFF.

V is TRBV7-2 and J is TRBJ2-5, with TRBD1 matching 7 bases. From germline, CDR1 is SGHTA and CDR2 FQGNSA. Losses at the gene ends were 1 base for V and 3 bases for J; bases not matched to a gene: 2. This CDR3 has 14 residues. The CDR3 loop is CASSLEGAKETQYF. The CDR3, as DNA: TGTGCCAGCAGCTTAGAGGGGGCAAAAGAGACCCAGTACTTC.

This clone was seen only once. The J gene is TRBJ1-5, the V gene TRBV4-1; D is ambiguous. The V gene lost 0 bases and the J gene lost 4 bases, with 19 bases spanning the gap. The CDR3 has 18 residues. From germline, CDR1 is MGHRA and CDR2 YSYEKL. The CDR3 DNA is TGCGCCAGCAGCCAAGAGGTCAGCAGGTCCCTATTAAATCAGCCCCAGCATTTT. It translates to CASSQEVSRSLLNQPQHF.

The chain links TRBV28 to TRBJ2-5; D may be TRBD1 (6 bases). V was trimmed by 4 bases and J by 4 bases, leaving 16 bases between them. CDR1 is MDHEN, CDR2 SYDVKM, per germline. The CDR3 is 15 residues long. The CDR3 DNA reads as TGTGCCAGCAGTTCGATAAGGGGGTGGGGAGAGACCCAGTACTTC. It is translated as CASSSIRGWGETQYF.

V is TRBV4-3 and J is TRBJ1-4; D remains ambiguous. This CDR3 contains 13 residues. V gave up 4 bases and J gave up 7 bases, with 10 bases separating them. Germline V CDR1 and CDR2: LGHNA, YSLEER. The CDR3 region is CASSPEYGEKLFF. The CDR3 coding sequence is TGCGCCAGCAGCCCAGAGTACGGTGAAAAACTGTTTTTT.

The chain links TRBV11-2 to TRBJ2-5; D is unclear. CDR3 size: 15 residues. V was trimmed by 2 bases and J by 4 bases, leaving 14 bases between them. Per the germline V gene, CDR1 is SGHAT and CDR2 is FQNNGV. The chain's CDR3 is CASSLWWAQGETQYF. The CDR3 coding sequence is TGTGCCAGCAGCTTATGGTGGGCGCAAGGAGAGACCCAGTACTTC.

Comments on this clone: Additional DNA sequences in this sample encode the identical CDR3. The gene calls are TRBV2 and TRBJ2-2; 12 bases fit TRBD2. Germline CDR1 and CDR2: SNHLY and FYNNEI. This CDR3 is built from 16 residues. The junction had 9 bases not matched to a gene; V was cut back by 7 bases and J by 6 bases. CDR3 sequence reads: CASTSLAGGIAGELFF. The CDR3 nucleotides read TGTGCCAGCACTAGTCTAGCGGGGGGGATCGCCGGGGAGCTGTTTTTT.

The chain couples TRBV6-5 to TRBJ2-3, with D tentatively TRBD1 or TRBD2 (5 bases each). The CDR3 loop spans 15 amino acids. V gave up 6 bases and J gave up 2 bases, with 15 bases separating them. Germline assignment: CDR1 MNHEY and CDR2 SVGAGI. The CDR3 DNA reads TGTGCCAGCAGCATGGCCGGGGCCATCACAGATACGCAGTATTTT. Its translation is CASSMAGAITDTQYF.

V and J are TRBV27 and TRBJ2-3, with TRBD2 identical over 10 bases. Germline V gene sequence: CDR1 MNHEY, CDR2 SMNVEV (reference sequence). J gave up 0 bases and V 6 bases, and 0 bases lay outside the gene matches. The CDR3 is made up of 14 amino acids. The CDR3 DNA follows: TGTGCCAGCAGGACTAGCGGGAGCACAGATACGCAGTATTTT. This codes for CASRTSGSTDTQYF.

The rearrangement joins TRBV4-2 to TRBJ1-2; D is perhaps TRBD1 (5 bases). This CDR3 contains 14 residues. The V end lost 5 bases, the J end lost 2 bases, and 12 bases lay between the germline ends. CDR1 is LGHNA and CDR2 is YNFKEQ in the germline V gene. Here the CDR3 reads CASSLDTLNYGYTF. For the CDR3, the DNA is TGTGCCAGCAGCTTGGACACCCTAAACTATGGCTACACCTTC.

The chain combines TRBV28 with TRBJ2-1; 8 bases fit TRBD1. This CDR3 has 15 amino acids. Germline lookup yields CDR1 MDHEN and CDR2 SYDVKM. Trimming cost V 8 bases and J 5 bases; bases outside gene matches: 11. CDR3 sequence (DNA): TGTGCCAGCGTCCCCGGGACAGGACAACACAATGAGCAGTTCTTC. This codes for CASVPGTGQHNEQFF.

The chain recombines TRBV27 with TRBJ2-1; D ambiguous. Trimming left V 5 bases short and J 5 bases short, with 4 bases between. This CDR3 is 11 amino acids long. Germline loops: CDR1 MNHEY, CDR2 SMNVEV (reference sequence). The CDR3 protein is CASSLNNEQFF. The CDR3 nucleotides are TGTGCCAGCAGTCTAAACAATGAGCAGTTCTTC.

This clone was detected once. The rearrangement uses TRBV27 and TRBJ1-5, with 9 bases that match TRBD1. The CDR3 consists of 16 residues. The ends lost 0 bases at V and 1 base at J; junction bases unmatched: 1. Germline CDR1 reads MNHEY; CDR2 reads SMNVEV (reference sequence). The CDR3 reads CASSLSQGASNQPQHF. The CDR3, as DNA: TGTGCCAGCAGTTTATCACAGGGGGCGAGCAATCAGCCCCAGCATTTT.

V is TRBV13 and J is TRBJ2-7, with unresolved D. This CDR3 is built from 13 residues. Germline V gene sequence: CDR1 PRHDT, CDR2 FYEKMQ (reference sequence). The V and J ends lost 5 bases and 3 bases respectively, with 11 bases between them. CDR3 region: CASSQVGYYEQYF. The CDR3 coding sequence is TGTGCCAGCAGCCAGGTCGGATACTACGAGCAGTACTTC.

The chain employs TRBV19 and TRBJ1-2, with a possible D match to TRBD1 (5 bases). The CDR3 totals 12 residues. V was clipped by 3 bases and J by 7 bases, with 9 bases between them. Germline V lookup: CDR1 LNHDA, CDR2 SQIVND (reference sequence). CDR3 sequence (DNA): TGTGCCAGTAGTATCGGCGGGGGTGGCTACACCTTC. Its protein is CASSIGGGGYTF.

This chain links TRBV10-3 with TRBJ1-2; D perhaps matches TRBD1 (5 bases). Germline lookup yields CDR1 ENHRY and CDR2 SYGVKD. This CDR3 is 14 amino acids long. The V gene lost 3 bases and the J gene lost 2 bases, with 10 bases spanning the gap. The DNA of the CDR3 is TGTGCCATCAGTGATTCTGCAGGGAACTATGGCTACACCTTC. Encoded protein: CAISDSAGNYGYTF.

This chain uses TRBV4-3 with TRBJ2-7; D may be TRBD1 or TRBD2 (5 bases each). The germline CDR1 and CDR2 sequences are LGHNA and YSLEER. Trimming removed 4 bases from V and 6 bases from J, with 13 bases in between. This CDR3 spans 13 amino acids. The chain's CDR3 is CASSLGSGTEQYF. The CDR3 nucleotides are TGCGCCAGCAGCCTCGGGTCCGGGACCGAGCAGTACTTC.

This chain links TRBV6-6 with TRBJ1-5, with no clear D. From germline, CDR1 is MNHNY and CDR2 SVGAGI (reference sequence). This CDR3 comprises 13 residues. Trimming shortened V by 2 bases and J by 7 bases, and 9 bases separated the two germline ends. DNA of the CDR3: TGTGCCAGCAGTTACAATCATATGCAGCCCCAGCATTTT. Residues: CASSYNHMQPQHF.

The CDR3 region is CASSYQETQYF. The DNA of the CDR3 is TGTGCCAGCAGCTACCAAGAGACCCAGTACTTC. This chain links TRBV7-2 with TRBJ2-5, with D hard to call. Between the trimmed V and J ends, which lost 4 bases and 0 bases, there was a span of 0 bases. The CDR3 is 11 residues long. Germline V lookup: CDR1 SGHTA, CDR2 FQGNSA.

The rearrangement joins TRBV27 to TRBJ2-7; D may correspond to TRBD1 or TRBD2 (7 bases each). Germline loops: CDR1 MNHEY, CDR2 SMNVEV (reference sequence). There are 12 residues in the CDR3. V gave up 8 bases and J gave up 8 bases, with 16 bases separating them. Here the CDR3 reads CASAIQGGKQYF. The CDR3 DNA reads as TGTGCCAGCGCCATTCAGGGGGGGAAGCAGTACTTC.